This T cell receptor (beta chain) was obtained from a study of graft-versus-host responses after intestinal transplantation. Germline V lookup: CDR1 SEHNR, CDR2 FQNEAQ (reference sequence). J lost 4 bases, V lost 6 bases, and 5 bases had no gene match. The CDR3 contains 13 residues. Graft tissue was processed to release intraepithelial and lamina propria lymphocytes. A remark on this clone: What it binds is not known.

General study points: Detected in recipient marrow were GvH clones, some of which were first observed in ileum or blood. Early post-transplant falls in HvG clones accompanied the peak levels of circulating GvH clones.

The repertoire was sequenced with immunoSEQ multiplex PCR; TCRdb's copy has only in-frame clones and lacks some. The sample contains some 7,000 clones, under 70% of which appear only once. This material consisted of ileum tissue, taken about 8 weeks after transplant. The origin of this receptor is a human patient who received an intestinal transplant, so some T cells may come from the graft donor. The chain is built from TRBV7-9 and TRBJ1-1, with 7 bases matching TRBD1. DNA for the CDR3: TGTGCCAGCAGTTTGACAGGGATCACTGAAGCTTTCTTT. Translating gives CASSLTGITEAFF.